This T cell receptor beta chain derives from a study of cytomegalovirus exposure and HLA in healthy donors. Study-level information: Around 79 million unique TCRs, all from HLA-typed donors, were included in an early release of the data.

With regard to this clone: Its antigen remains unknown.

These donors counted as nominally healthy when sampled, but unrecorded immune exposures were likely. The CDR3 runs to 14 residues. CDR1 and CDR2 from the germline V gene are MNHEY and SMNVEV (reference sequence). J was trimmed by 4 bases and V by 8 bases; bases with no gene match: 8. 13 Jbeta primers and 60 Vbeta primers were used for the PCR. Profiling relied on immunoSEQ multiplex PCR, and the TCRdb table lists in-frame clones only, not all of them. The repertoire has 95,000 to 150,000 clones, 80% of them found once; the top ten carry 8.5% to 10%. General study findings and limits: Follow-up analysis later connected one missense variant in DCLRE1C with trimming of TCR beta V- and J-genes. Many donors shared some public TCRs, even though most TCR sequences were rare.

The sequenced material came from PBMCs. This TCR was recovered from a female donor in good health and CMV-seropositive. This rearrangement joins TRBV27 to TRBJ2-7, with TRBD1 identical over 10 bases. The CDR3: CASRPRDRGYEQYF. The DNA for the CDR3 is TGTGCCAGCCGTCCCAGGGACAGGGGATACGAGCAGTACTTC.